Below are 13 T cell receptor beta chains sequenced from a single sample in a study of blood T cells in healthy people across ages. Primers used in a second PCR of about 7 to 12 cycles were a sample-barcoded 5' primer and a J-beta primer mix. Each CDR3 protein is one row after TCRdb ran MiXCR on the 5' RACE reads. The sample comprises about 930,000 distinct CDR3 sequences, 29% of which are singletons, and roughly 10% rests with the top ten. This same sample was also part of a study on T cells of mothers and their children.

The sequencing input was blood. These receptors all stem from a woman aged 40 to 50 in good health.

This clonotype was recorded a few times. This chain's CDR3 is CASSPGPTNRLFF. CDR3 DNA sequence: TGTGCCAGCAGCCCGGGACCCACTAATAGACTGTTTTTT. The rearrangement joins TRBV12-3 or TRBV12-4 to TRBJ1-4, with D perhaps TRBD1 (5 bases). The germline V and J ends were trimmed by 6 bases and 13 bases, with 18 bases remaining between them. The CDR3 runs 13 residues.

This clonotype was detected a few times. The genes are TRBV4-1 and TRBJ1-4; D is unresolved. The V gene lost 2 bases and the J gene lost 3 bases, with 10 bases spanning the gap. The CDR3 is 15 amino acids. From germline, CDR1 is MGHRA and CDR2 YSYEKL. CDR3 sequence: CASSQSGVSNEKLFF. The CDR3 nucleotides read TGCGCCAGCAGCCAAAGCGGGGTTTCTAATGAAAAACTGTTTTTT.

This clonotype showed up just a few times. The V gene is TRBV7-2, the J gene TRBJ2-3; TRBD2 aligns across 11 bases. The CDR3 totals 16 residues. Germline CDR1 is SGHTA and CDR2 is FQGNSA. The V segment lost 0 bases and the J segment 8 bases; nucleotides outside the gene matches: 7. The CDR3 spells CASSLAVSGGAGTQYF. The CDR3 region has the DNA TGTGCCAGCAGCTTAGCCGTTAGCGGGGGGGCTGGTACGCAGTATTTT.

This clonotype came up a few times. The V gene is TRBV15, the J gene TRBJ2-3; TRBD2 agrees at 8 bases. The germline V gene has CDR1 LNHNV and CDR2 YYDKDF (reference sequence). Trimming at V came to 8 bases and at J to 3 bases, leaving 7 bases not matched to a gene. The CDR3 totals 14 residues. CDR3 nucleotide sequence: TGTGCCACCGCCTTAGGCGGGGGGACAGATACGCAGTATTTT. Translation: CATALGGGTDTQYF.

The chain combines TRBV5-1 with TRBJ2-7; perhaps TRBD2 as D (5 bases). The CDR3 is 16 amino acids. From germline, CDR1 is SGHRS and CDR2 YFSETQ. The V gene lost 4 bases and the J gene lost 4 bases, with 21 bases spanning the gap. The CDR3 loop reads CASSPRGTSVGYEQYF. The CDR3, as DNA: TGCGCCAGCAGCCCCCGGGGTACGAGCGTTGGTTACGAGCAGTACTTC.

The gene calls are TRBV7-6 and TRBJ1-1, with 9 bases matching TRBD1. Trimming at V came to 5 bases and at J to 2 bases, leaving 6 bases not matched to a gene. The CDR3 has 15 residues. Per the germline V gene, CDR1 is SGHVS and CDR2 is FNYEAQ. The CDR3 DNA sequence: TGTGCCAGCAGCCAAGGGACAGGGACTAACACTGAAGCTTTCTTT. Translating it yields CASSQGTGTNTEAFF.

In this sample, this clonotype turned up many times. The chain recombines TRBV29-1 with TRBJ2-1, with D perhaps TRBD1 (6 bases). This CDR3 region has 13 residues. Germline CDR1 reads SQVTM; CDR2 reads ANQGSEA. The V gene lost 5 bases and the J gene lost 6 bases, with 14 bases spanning the gap. This CDR3 is CSVRGNGVNEQFF. DNA of the CDR3: TGCAGCGTTAGGGGGAATGGGGTCAATGAGCAGTTCTTC.

This clonotype was counted at least ten times. The rearrangement uses TRBV20-1 and TRBJ2-5; TRBD1 matches 7 bases. Germline V lookup: CDR1 DFQATT, CDR2 SNEGSKA (reference sequence). V gave up 0 bases and J gave up 8 bases; unmatched junction bases: 12. This CDR3 is 15 amino acids long. The CDR3: CSARDGDRASKTQYF. The CDR3 DNA follows: TGCAGTGCTAGAGATGGGGACAGAGCGAGTAAAACCCAGTACTTC.

This sequence joins TRBV7-2 and TRBJ2-5, with a tentative D call TRBD1 (6 bases). CDR3 length equals 16 residues. CDR1 SGHTA and CDR2 FQGNSA come from the germline V gene. V dropped 2 bases and J dropped 5 bases, with 18 bases sitting between them. The CDR3 nucleotides read TGTGCCAGCAGCTTAAAGGGGTACGACAGGACGGAGACCCAGTACTTC. Residues: CASSLKGYDRTETQYF.

Many counts were recorded for this clonotype. The V and J genes are TRBV4-1 and TRBJ1-5; 7 nucleotides align to TRBD1. Germline V gene lookup returns CDR1 MGHRA and CDR2 YSYEKL. Trimming removed 3 bases from V and 2 bases from J; junction bases left unmatched: 4. This CDR3 spans 15 amino acids. This CDR3 is CASSQRGTGNQPQHF. CDR3 nucleotide sequence: TGCGCCAGCAGCCAGAGGGGGACAGGCAATCAGCCCCAGCATTTT.

The gene calls are TRBV4-3 and TRBJ2-2; 9 bases are shared with TRBD1. Germline V lookup: CDR1 LGHNA, CDR2 YSLEER. V trimming: 1 base; J trimming: 7 bases; junction bases outside the gene matches: 4. This CDR3 region has 15 residues. In DNA form, the CDR3 reads TGCGCCAGCAGCCAAGGACAGGGGGAGGACGGGGAGCTGTTTTTT. This sequence encodes CASSQGQGEDGELFF.

This clonotype was detected many times. The V gene is TRBV10-3, the J gene TRBJ2-1; the match to TRBD2 covers 8 bases. The CDR3 covers 16 residues. Losses at the gene ends were 4 bases for V and 6 bases for J; bases not matched to a gene: 11. Germline lookup yields CDR1 ENHRY and CDR2 SYGVKD. The CDR3 spells CAISGQARGAFNEQFF. The CDR3 bases are TGTGCCATCAGTGGCCAAGCGCGGGGGGCCTTCAATGAGCAGTTCTTC.

The chain is built from TRBV20-1 and TRBJ1-5; 8 bases map to TRBD1. Germline loops: CDR1 DFQATT, CDR2 SNEGSKA (reference sequence). This CDR3 is built from 16 residues. J gave up 2 bases and V 0 bases, and 6 bases lay outside the gene matches. The CDR3 reads CSAREDRGWRNQPQHF. The DNA of the CDR3 is TGCAGTGCTAGAGAAGACAGGGGTTGGCGCAATCAGCCCCAGCATTTT.